A single sample gave rise to the 17 T cell receptor beta chains below, sequenced in a study of beta chain features in type 1 diabetes. Overall study results and limits: Moderate but significant shortening of TCRB CDR3s was recorded in all four CD4+ subsets from Type 1 diabetes patients.

The whole isolated RNA underwent reverse transcription, so sequencing captured expressed TCRB transcripts. TCRdb's copy holds only in-frame clones and misses some; the assay was immunoSEQ multiplex PCR. The sample holds hundreds of thousands of clones; under 15% are singletons and the top ten take less than 0.025%. These TCRs are of unknown antigen specificity. The sequenced material came from naive CD4+ T cells from blood. These receptors were collected from a man younger than 30 with type 1 diabetes.

The rearrangement joins TRBV10-3 to TRBJ2-1, with D possibly being TRBD2 (6 bases). Germline CDR1 and CDR2: ENHRY and SYGVKD. The CDR3 extends over 15 amino acids. V lost 0 bases, J lost 9 bases, and 15 bases lay in between. In DNA, the CDR3 is TGTGCCATCAGTGAGTCAAAGGGCGGGATCCCTGAGCAGTTCTTC. Protein: CAISESKGGIPEQFF.

The chain employs TRBV5-4 and TRBJ2-1, with 8 bases aligning to TRBD1. Germline loops: CDR1 SGHNT, CDR2 YYREEE (reference sequence). The V and J ends lost 4 bases and 3 bases, in that order; junction bases with no gene match: 6. The CDR3 sequence is 15 residues long. The CDR3 DNA reads as TGTGCCAGCAGCCAAGGACAGGGACGCTACAATGAGCAGTTCTTC. Translating gives CASSQGQGRYNEQFF.

The chain couples TRBV4-1 to TRBJ2-3; tentative D call: TRBD2 (6 bases). This CDR3 comprises 14 residues. Germline V gene lookup returns CDR1 MGHRA and CDR2 YSYEKL. Trimming took off 5 bases at V and 3 bases at J, with 12 bases between the two ends. CDR3 sequence reads: CASSWQGRTDTQYF. Written as DNA, the CDR3 is TGCGCCAGCAGCTGGCAAGGGAGGACAGATACGCAGTATTTT.

This clone was observed a handful of times. The V gene is TRBV5-1, the J gene TRBJ2-3; 10 bases fit TRBD1. Trimming cost V 4 bases and J 3 bases; bases outside gene matches: 5. The CDR3 extends over 15 amino acids. Germline CDR1 is SGHRS and CDR2 is YFSETQ. The CDR3 loop is CASSPGTGVTDTQYF. The CDR3 DNA reads TGCGCCAGCAGCCCAGGGACAGGGGTTACAGATACGCAGTATTTT.

This chain links TRBV11-3 with TRBJ2-1, with D hard to call. The V gene's germline CDR1 is SGHNT and CDR2 YENEEA. This CDR3 spans 13 amino acids. V was clipped by 7 bases and J by 0 bases, with 7 bases between them. CDR3 coding DNA: TGTGCCAGCACTACAAGCTCCTACAATGAGCAGTTCTTC. Protein: CASTTSSYNEQFF. Variable domain in full (rest from reference TRBV11-3 and TRBJ2-1): EAGVVQSPRYKIIEKKQPVAFWCNPISGHNTLYWYLQNLGQGPELLIRYENEEAVDDSQLPKDRFSAERLKGVDSTLKIQPAELGDSAVYLCASTTSSYNEQFFGPGTRLTVL.

This clone has only a few counts. CDR3 sequence reads: CASSLVPDSSMNTEAFF. The DNA for the CDR3 is TGCGCCAGCAGCTTGGTCCCGGACAGCAGCATGAACACTGAAGCTTTCTTT. The chain couples TRBV5-1 to TRBJ1-1; tentatively, D is TRBD1 (6 bases). The CDR3 covers 17 residues. V was cut by 0 bases and J by 0 bases, with 15 bases left in between. CDR1 SGHRS and CDR2 YFSETQ come from the germline V gene.

The chain recombines TRBV5-1 with TRBJ1-5, with 9 bases matching TRBD1. This CDR3 has 15 residues. The germline V gene encodes CDR1 SGHRS and CDR2 YFSETQ. Trimming at V came to 0 bases and at J to 6 bases, leaving 4 bases not matched to a gene. This CDR3 is CASSLETGGRQPQHF. The CDR3 region has the DNA TGCGCCAGCAGCTTGGAAACAGGGGGCCGTCAGCCCCAGCATTTT.

As concerns this clone: The junction shows a germline mismatch at one end, possibly a read error. V is TRBV4-1 and J is TRBJ2-1; 8 bases match TRBD1. Germline V gives CDR1 MGHRA, CDR2 YSYEKL. There are 15 residues in the CDR3. As DNA, the CDR3 is TGTGCCAGCAGCCAAGAGCAGGGGGCGTCGGATGAGCAGTTCTTC. Translating gives CASSQEQGASDEQFF.

J is TRBJ1-3 and V is TRBV2; no definite D call. Germline V gene sequence: CDR1 SNHLY, CDR2 FYNNEI. CDR3 size: 12 residues. V lost 4 bases and J lost 1, with 2 bases in between. The CDR3, as DNA: TGTGCCAGCAGTGGATCTGGAAACACCATATATTTT. Translation: CASSGSGNTIYF.

The J gene is TRBJ1-2, the V gene TRBV19; perhaps TRBD1 as D (5 bases). V dropped 3 bases and J dropped 7 bases, with 6 bases sitting between them. The V gene's germline CDR1 is LNHDA and CDR2 SQIVND (reference sequence). CDR3 length equals 11 residues. The CDR3 DNA reads as TGTGCCAGTAGTATTGGGACTGGCTACACCTTC. Its translation is CASSIGTGYTF.

This clone has only a few counts. The V call is TRBV25-1, the J call TRBJ2-5; D gene uncertain. The germline V gene has CDR1 MGHDK and CDR2 SYGVNS. This CDR3 comprises 14 residues. Deletions cut 6 bases from V and 0 bases from J, with 11 bases between. In DNA form, the CDR3 reads TGTGCCAGCAGCGCGACCCGGTACCAAGAGACCCAGTACTTC. Protein product: CASSATRYQETQYF.

This clone appeared a few times. The chain carries TRBV19 and TRBJ2-5, with D perhaps TRBD2 (5 bases). CDR1 and CDR2 (germline): LNHDA, SQIVND (reference sequence). The V and J ends lost 6 bases and 1 base respectively, with 15 bases between them. The CDR3 is 15 residues long. This CDR3 reads CASSQMLALQETQYF. Here the CDR3 DNA reads TGTGCCAGTAGCCAAATGCTAGCCCTCCAAGAGACCCAGTACTTC.

The chain joins TRBV7-2 to TRBJ2-3; 7 bases map to TRBD2. Germline V lookup: CDR1 SGHTA, CDR2 FQGNSA. The CDR3 contains 16 residues. V gave up 3 bases and J gave up 2 bases; unmatched junction bases: 8. CDR3 sequence reads: CASSFIASGTTDTQYF. In nucleotides, the CDR3 is TGTGCCAGCAGCTTCATAGCTAGCGGCACCACAGATACGCAGTATTTT.

This clone has just a few counts. The V and J genes are TRBV29-1 and TRBJ1-1; tentatively, D is TRBD1 (5 bases). The V gene lost 8 bases and the J gene lost 0 bases, with 16 bases spanning the gap. The CDR3 covers 14 residues. CDR1 is SQVTM, CDR2 ANQGSEA, per germline. CDR3 residues: CSFSGGLLNTEAFF. The CDR3 DNA reads as TGCAGCTTCAGCGGGGGACTACTGAACACTGAAGCTTTCTTT.

The chain couples TRBV28 to TRBJ2-3; TRBD1 might be the D (5 bases). CDR1 is MDHEN, CDR2 SYDVKM, per germline. CDR3 length equals 13 residues. V gave up 2 bases and J gave up 4 bases, with 7 bases separating them. CDR3 in amino acids: CASSLGAPDTQYF. The DNA for the CDR3 is TGTGCCAGCAGTTTAGGGGCCCCAGATACGCAGTATTTT.

This clone was recorded a few times. The chain is built from TRBV7-7 and TRBJ2-3, with D maybe TRBD1 (6 bases). CDR1 and CDR2 (germline): SSHAT, FNYEAQ (reference sequence). Trimming left V 1 base short and J 3 bases short, with 11 bases between. The CDR3 spans 15 residues. The CDR3 DNA reads as TGTGCCAGCAGCTTAGGCAGGGGTAGTACAGATACGCAGTATTTT. The encoded protein is CASSLGRGSTDTQYF.

The sample holds a few counts of this clone. The chain combines TRBV27 with TRBJ1-4; a weak D match, TRBD1 (5 bases). Germline CDR1 reads MNHEY; CDR2 reads SMNVEV (reference sequence). The CDR3 has 15 amino acids. V dropped 5 bases and J dropped 6 bases, with 16 bases sitting between them. This CDR3 reads CASSPQGIVHEKLFF. CDR3 bases: TGTGCCAGCAGTCCCCAGGGTATTGTTCATGAAAAACTGTTTTTT.